The sequence of this T cell receptor beta chain was determined in a study of T cell changes during pregnancy in multiple sclerosis. Method: immunoSEQ multiplex PCR; TCRdb's copy keeps in-frame clones and lacks some. Here the sample spans approximately 60,000 clones, around nine tenths being singletons. This CDR3 is 15 amino acids long. Germline V lookup: CDR1 SGDLS, CDR2 YYNGEE. V was trimmed by 3 bases and J by 3 bases, leaving 15 bases between them. The sample was peripheral blood from another person, used as feeder cells. This TCR derives from a human donor whose cells served as feeder cells for cultures in a pregnancy study. The J gene is TRBJ1-1, the V gene TRBV9, with TRBD1 as a possible D gene (5 bases). The CDR3, as DNA: TGTGCCAGCAGCGAGAATCAACAGGCCTACACTGAAGCTTTCTTT. This sequence encodes CASSENQQAYTEAFF.